The clone carrying this T cell receptor beta chain was picked up a small number of times. What it recognizes is unknown. The data are from a study of post-analysis software for immune sequencing data. In the study overall: Multiple sclerosis in the patients followed relapsing-remitting, secondary progressive and progressive-relapsing courses. Notes on the study in general: About 5 TRBV segments were more frequent in patients than controls; TRBV5-6, TRBV5-1 and TRBV20-1 belonged to this group. Controls significantly exceeded multiple sclerosis patients in normalized Chao1 diversity. F measure grouped same-batch samples tightly together.

Unique molecular identifiers featured in each of the TCR beta cDNA libraries. A population of about 0.85 to 11 million T cells gave rise to roughly 490,000 cDNA molecules. Using its own MiXCR run on the PCR reads, TCRdb lists one record per CDR3 protein. The data show 700,000 to 900,000 distinct CDR3 sequences, roughly 46% seen once. The CDR3 loop spans 13 amino acids. Looked up from germline, CDR1 is WSHSY and CDR2 is SAAADI. V lost 0 bases, J lost 7 bases, and 6 bases lay in between. The specimen sequenced was blood. The chain carries TRBV10-2 and TRBJ1-4; D is uncertain. The receptor's source is a girl between 10 and 17 years old with multiple sclerosis. CDR3: CASSESTGEKLFF. The CDR3 coding sequence is TGCGCCAGCAGTGAGTCGACGGGTGAAAAACTGTTTTTT.